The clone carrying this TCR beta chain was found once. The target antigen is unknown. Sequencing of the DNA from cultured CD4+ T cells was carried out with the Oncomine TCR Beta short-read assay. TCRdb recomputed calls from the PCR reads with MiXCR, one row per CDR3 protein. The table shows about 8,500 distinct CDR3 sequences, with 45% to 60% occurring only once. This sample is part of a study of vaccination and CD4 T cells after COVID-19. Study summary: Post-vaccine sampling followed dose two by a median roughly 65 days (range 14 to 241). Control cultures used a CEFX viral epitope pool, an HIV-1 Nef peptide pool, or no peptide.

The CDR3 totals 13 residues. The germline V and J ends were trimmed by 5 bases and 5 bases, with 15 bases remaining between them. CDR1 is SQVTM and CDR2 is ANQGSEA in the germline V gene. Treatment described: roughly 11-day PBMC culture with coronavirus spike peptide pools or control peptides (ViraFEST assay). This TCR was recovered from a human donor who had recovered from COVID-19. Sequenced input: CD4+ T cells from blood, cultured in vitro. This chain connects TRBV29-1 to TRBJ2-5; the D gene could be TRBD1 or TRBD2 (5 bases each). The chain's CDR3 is CSVSPGPGETQYF. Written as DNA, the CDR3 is TGCAGCGTTTCCCCGGGACCCGGGGAGACCCAGTACTTC.